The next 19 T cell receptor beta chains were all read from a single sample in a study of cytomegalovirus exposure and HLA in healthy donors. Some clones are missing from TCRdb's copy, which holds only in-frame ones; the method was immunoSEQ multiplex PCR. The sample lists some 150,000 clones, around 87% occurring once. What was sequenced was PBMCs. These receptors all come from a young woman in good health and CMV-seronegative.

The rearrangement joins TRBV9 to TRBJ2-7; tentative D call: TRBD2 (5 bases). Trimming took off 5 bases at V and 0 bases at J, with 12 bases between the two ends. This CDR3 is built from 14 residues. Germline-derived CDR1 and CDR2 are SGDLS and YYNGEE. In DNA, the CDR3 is TGTGCCAGCAGTTCCGGACTGGGCTCCTACGAGCAGTACTTC. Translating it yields CASSSGLGSYEQYF.

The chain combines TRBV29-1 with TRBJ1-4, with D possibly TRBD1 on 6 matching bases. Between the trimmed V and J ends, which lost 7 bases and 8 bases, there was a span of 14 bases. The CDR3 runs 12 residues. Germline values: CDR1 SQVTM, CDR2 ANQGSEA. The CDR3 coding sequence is TGCAGCGCCCGGGACCAGGGGGAAAAACTGTTTTTT. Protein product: CSARDQGEKLFF.

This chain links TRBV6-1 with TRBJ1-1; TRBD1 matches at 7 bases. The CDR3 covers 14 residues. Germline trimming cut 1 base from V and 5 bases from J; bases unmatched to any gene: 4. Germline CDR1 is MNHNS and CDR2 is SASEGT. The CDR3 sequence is CASSEDRGWTEAFF. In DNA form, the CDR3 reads TGTGCCAGCAGTGAAGACAGGGGTTGGACTGAAGCTTTCTTT.

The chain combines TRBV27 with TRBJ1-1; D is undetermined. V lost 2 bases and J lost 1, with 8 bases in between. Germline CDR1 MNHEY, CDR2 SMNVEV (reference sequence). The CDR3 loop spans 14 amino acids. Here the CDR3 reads CASSLAQKNTEAFF. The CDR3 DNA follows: TGTGCCAGCAGTTTAGCCCAGAAGAACACTGAAGCTTTCTTT.

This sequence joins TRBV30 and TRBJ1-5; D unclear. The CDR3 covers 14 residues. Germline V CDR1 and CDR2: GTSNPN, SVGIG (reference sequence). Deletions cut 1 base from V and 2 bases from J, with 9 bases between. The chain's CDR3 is CAWSGRSGNQPQHF. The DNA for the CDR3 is TGTGCCTGGAGTGGGCGGTCGGGCAATCAGCCCCAGCATTTT.

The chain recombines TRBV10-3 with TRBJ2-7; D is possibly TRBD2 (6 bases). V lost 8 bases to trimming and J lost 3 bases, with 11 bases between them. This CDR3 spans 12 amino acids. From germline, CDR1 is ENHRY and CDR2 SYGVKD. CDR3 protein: CAIGWGVYEQYF. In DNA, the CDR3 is TGTGCCATCGGGTGGGGGGTCTACGAGCAGTACTTC.

CDR3 protein: CASSLALQGFSGANVLTF. As DNA, the CDR3 is TGTGCCAGCAGCTTAGCGCTACAGGGGTTCTCTGGGGCCAACGTCCTGACTTTC. The chain combines TRBV7-9 with TRBJ2-6; 7 bases are a match to TRBD1. The CDR3 has 18 residues. V lost 0 bases to trimming and J lost 0 bases; unmatched junction nucleotides: 5. Germline lookup yields CDR1 SEHNR and CDR2 FQNEAQ (reference sequence).

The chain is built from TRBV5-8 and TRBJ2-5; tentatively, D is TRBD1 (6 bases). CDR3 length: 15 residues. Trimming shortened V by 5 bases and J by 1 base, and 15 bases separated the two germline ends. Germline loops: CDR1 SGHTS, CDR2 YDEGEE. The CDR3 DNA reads TGTGCCAGCAGTCACATTTTACAGGGCCAAGAGACCCAGTACTTC. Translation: CASSHILQGQETQYF.

In DNA form, the CDR3 reads TGCAGCGTTGATGACAGGAGCTATGGCTACACCTTC. Protein: CSVDDRSYGYTF. The chain joins TRBV29-1 to TRBJ1-2, with D possibly being TRBD1 (6 bases). Trimming stripped 3 bases from V and 4 bases from J, with 9 bases between. This CDR3 contains 12 residues. Germline CDR1 is SQVTM and CDR2 is ANQGSEA.

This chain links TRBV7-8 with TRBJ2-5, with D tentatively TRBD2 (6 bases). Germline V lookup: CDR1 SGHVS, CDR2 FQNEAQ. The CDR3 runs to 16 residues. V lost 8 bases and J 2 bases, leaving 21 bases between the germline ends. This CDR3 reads CASRASRGLLQETQYF. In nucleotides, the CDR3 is TGTGCCAGCCGAGCGAGTAGGGGACTTCTTCAAGAGACCCAGTACTTC.

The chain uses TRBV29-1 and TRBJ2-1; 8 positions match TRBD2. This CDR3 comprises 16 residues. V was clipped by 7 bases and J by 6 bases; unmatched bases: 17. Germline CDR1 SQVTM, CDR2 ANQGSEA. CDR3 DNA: TGCAGCGCCAGAGGAGGAGGAGCGGGGGAATTCAATGAGCAGTTCTTC. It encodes CSARGGGAGEFNEQFF.

The CDR3 is CASSFSSSTDTQYF. In DNA, the CDR3 is TGTGCCAGCAGTTTCTCGTCTAGCACAGATACGCAGTATTTT. This chain connects TRBV27 to TRBJ2-3; D unclear. Germline V gene data show CDR1 as MNHEY and CDR2 as SMNVEV (reference sequence). V was pared by 3 bases and J by 0 bases, with 7 bases between. The CDR3 is 14 amino acids.

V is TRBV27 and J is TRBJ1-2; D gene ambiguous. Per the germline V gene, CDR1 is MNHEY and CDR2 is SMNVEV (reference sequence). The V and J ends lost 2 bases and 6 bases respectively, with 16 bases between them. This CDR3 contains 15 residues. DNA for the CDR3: TGTGCCAGCAGTTTAGAGTATCGACACTTCAATGGCTACACCTTC. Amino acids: CASSLEYRHFNGYTF.

Written as DNA, the CDR3 is TGTGCCAGCAGTTTATCCGGTAAGGGGGCGCCGGACAATGAGCAGTTCTTC. Its translation: CASSLSGKGAPDNEQFF. The genes are TRBV27 and TRBJ2-1; TRBD1 matches 7 bases. V shed 0 bases, J shed 5 bases, and the junction held 10 bases outside the gene matches. This CDR3 comprises 17 residues. CDR1 and CDR2 (germline): MNHEY, SMNVEV (reference sequence).

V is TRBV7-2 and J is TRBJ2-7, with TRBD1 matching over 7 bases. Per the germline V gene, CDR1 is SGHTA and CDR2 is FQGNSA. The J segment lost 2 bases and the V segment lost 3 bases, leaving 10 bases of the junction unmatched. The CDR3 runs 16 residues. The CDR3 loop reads CASSLRPATGPYEQYF. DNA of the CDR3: TGTGCCAGCAGCTTGCGCCCCGCGACAGGGCCCTACGAGCAGTACTTC. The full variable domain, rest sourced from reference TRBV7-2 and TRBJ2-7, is GAGVSQSPSNKVTEKGKDVELRCDPISGHTALYWYRQSLGQGLEFLIYFQGNSAPDKSGLPSDRFSAERTGGSVSTLTIQRTQQEDSAVYLCASSLRPATGPYEQYFGPGTRLTVT.

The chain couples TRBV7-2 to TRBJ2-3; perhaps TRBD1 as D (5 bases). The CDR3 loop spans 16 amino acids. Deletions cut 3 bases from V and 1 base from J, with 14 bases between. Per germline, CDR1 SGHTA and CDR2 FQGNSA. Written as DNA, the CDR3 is TGTGCCAGCAGCTTTGCAAGGGGCCGTGGCACAGATACGCAGTATTTT. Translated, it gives CASSFARGRGTDTQYF.

The CDR3 coding sequence is TGCGCCAGCAGCTTGGGACAGGTCGCGGAAAAACTGTTTTTT. As protein: CASSLGQVAEKLFF. The chain uses TRBV5-1 and TRBJ1-4; D is possibly TRBD1 (6 bases). The CDR3 covers 14 residues. Trimming cost V 0 bases and J 8 bases, with 11 bases left between them. Germline V gene lookup returns CDR1 SGHRS and CDR2 YFSETQ.

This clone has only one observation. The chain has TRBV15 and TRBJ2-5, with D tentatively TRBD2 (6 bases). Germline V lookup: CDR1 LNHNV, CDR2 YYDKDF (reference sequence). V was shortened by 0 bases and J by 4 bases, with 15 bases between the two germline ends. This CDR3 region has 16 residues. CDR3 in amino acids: CATSRDSGRDRETQYF. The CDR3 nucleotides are TGTGCCACCAGCAGAGATTCGGGGCGGGACCGAGAGACCCAGTACTTC.

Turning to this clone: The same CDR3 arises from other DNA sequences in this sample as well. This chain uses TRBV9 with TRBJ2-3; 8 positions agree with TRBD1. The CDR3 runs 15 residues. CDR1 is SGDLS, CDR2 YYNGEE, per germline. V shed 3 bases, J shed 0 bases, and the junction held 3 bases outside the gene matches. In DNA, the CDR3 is TGTGCCAGCAGCGCAGGACAGGGAAGCACAGATACGCAGTATTTT. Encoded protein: CASSAGQGSTDTQYF.